This T cell receptor (beta chain) was retrieved from a study of beta chain features in type 1 diabetes. Investigators reverse transcribed all isolated RNA, so they sequenced expressed TCRB transcripts. It was found that naive, central memory and regulatory T cell samples averaged approximately 3.6 million reads. Repertoires were generated with immunoSEQ multiplex PCR, while TCRdb's copy carries only in-frame clones and drops some. The sample lists about 410,000 clones; over 11% were seen once. V was pared by 7 bases and J by 3 bases, with 15 bases between. This CDR3 has 14 amino acids. From germline, CDR1 is ENHRY and CDR2 SYGVKD. Using CD45RO/CCR7/CD25/CD127/CD95/CD27, CD4+ naive, central memory, regulatory and stem cell-like memory cells were sorted.

V is TRBV10-3 and J is TRBJ1-2; D remains ambiguous. Sequenced input: naive CD4+ T cells from blood. This clonotype was sampled from a man aged 25-40 years in good health. The CDR3 nucleotides are TGTGCCATCACTGGGCCCCAGCCCCACTATGGCTACACCTTC. As protein: CAITGPQPHYGYTF.